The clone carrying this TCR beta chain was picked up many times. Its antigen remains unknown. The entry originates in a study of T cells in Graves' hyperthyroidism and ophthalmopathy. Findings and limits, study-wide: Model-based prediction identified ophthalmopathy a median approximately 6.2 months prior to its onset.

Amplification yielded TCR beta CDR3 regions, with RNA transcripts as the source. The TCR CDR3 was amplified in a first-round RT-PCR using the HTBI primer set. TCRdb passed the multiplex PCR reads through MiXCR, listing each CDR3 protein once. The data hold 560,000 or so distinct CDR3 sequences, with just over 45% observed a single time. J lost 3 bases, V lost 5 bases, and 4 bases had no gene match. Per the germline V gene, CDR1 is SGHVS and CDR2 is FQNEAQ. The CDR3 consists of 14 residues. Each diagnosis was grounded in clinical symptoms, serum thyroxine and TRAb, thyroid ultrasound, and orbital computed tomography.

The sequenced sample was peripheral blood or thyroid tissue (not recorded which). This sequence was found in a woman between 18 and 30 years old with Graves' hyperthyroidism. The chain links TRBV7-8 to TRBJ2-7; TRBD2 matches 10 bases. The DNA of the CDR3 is TGTGCCAGCAGCCGGACTAGCGGAAACTACGAGCAGTACTTC. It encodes CASSRTSGNYEQYF.